One sample yielded the 32 T cell receptor beta chains listed below, sequenced in a study of T-cell reconstitution after alpha-beta-depleted transplantation in children (dated by TCRdb to about 2016). Libraries were constructed by PCR. The sequencing machine was an Illumina HiSeq 2500. To normalize quantification of the TCRbeta repertoire, the TCR libraries were built with molecular barcoding that relied on unique molecular identifiers. TCRdb's own reprocessing of the public reads used fastp at Q25 and MiXCR and kept productive beta chains. Rows matching on CDR3 protein sequence are summarized as one entry with the most common DNA and genes. Counted in this sample were approximately 350,000 distinct CDR3 sequences; 10% of them appeared once. The top ten clonotypes cover more than 2% of the sample. Sequences were derived from PBMCs from the stem cell graft donor, sampled from the stem cell graft. These receptors were obtained from a human donor who donated a stem cell graft to a child with acute lymphoblastic leukemia.

This chain joins TRBV2 and TRBJ2-5; D call uncertain. The V gene lost 10 bases and the J gene lost 2 bases, with 11 bases spanning the gap. This CDR3 spans 12 amino acids. The germline V gene encodes CDR1 SNHLY and CDR2 FYNNEI. The CDR3 sequence: CATLGGQETQYF. The CDR3 nucleotides are TGTGCCACCTTGGGCGGACAAGAGACCCAGTACTTC.

Ten or more counts support this clonotype. V gene TRBV5-1 combines with J gene TRBJ1-1; D not certain. Germline CDR1 is SGHRS and CDR2 is YFSETQ. The V and J ends lost 0 bases and 8 bases respectively, with 11 bases between them. The CDR3 contains 13 residues. The CDR3 DNA follows: TGCGCCAGCAGCTTGGTGTCCCCGGCGGAAGCTTTCTTT. Translating gives CASSLVSPAEAFF. The variable domain in full, completed from reference TRBV5-1 and TRBJ1-1, reads KAGVTQTPRYLIKTRGQQVTLSCSPISGHRSVSWYQQTPGQGLQFLFEYFSETQRNKGNFPGRFSGRQFSNSRSEMNVSTLELGDSALYLCASSLVSPAEAFFGQGTRLTVV.

The V gene is TRBV27, the J gene TRBJ2-3, with TRBD1 matching over 12 bases. The CDR3 length is 16 residues. V shed 5 bases, J shed 4 bases, and the junction held 7 bases outside the gene matches. From germline, CDR1 is MNHEY and CDR2 SMNVEV (reference sequence). CDR3 sequence (DNA): TGTGCCAGCAGTAGAGCCGGGACAGGGGGCGCAGATACGCAGTATTTT. The encoded protein is CASSRAGTGGADTQYF.

This sequence joins TRBV29-1 and TRBJ2-3, with 12 bases fitting TRBD2. V lost 5 bases and J lost 5; bases outside the gene matches: 5. The CDR3 is 14 residues long. Germline V lookup: CDR1 SQVTM, CDR2 ANQGSEA. CDR3 sequence reads: CSVTGLAGGDTQYF. CDR3 in DNA: TGCAGCGTTACGGGACTAGCGGGTGGAGATACGCAGTATTTT.

This clonotype was seen many times. The chain recombines TRBV4-2 with TRBJ2-1; TRBD2 agrees at 8 bases. Germline V lookup: CDR1 LGHNA, CDR2 YNFKEQ. V lost 1 base and J lost 4; bases outside the gene matches: 3. This CDR3 is built from 15 residues. The CDR3 DNA reads TGTGCCAGCAGCCAAGGTACTAGCGGATACAATGAGCAGTTCTTC. Its protein is CASSQGTSGYNEQFF.

A word on this clonotype: One end of the junction fails to match germline, which may point to a read error. The chain is built from TRBV5-1 and TRBJ2-7, with 8 bases that match TRBD1. The germline gives CDR1 SGHRS, CDR2 YFSETQ. The CDR3 contains 14 residues. CDR3 in DNA: TGCGCCAGCAGCTGGGGACAGGTGTCGGACGAGCACTACTTC. This translates into CASSWGQVSDEHYF.

The gene calls are TRBV6-1 and TRBJ2-3; D perhaps matches TRBD2 (6 bases). Deletions cut 6 bases from V and 2 bases from J, with 27 bases between. CDR3 length: 19 amino acids. Germline loops: CDR1 MNHNS, CDR2 SASEGT. This CDR3 reads CASSRQISGSWAHTDTQYF. The CDR3 bases are TGTGCCAGCAGCCGCCAGATTAGCGGCAGCTGGGCCCACACAGATACGCAGTATTTT.

There are a few counts of this clonotype. This sequence joins TRBV27 and TRBJ2-1; TRBD2 matches 9 bases. Germline-derived CDR1 and CDR2 are MNHEY and SMNVEV (reference sequence). V gave up 0 bases and J gave up 2 bases; unmatched junction bases: 2. The CDR3 has 16 amino acids. CDR3 amino acids: CASSLSREGPYNEQFF. CDR3 bases: TGTGCCAGCAGTTTATCGCGGGAGGGCCCCTACAATGAGCAGTTCTTC.

This clonotype has only a few counts. The chain links TRBV12-3 or TRBV12-4 to TRBJ2-1; 10 bases are a match to TRBD2. V shed 6 bases, J shed 0 bases, and the junction held 5 bases outside the gene matches. The CDR3 spans 16 residues. CDR3 sequence reads: CASRISGRSSYNEQFF. The CDR3 DNA follows: TGTGCCAGCAGGATTAGCGGGAGGAGCTCCTACAATGAGCAGTTCTTC.

The chain couples TRBV7-3 to TRBJ1-1, with a tentative D call TRBD1 (5 bases). Per germline, CDR1 SGHTA and CDR2 FQGTGA. There are 15 residues in the CDR3. V was cut by 2 bases and J by 3 bases, with 13 bases left in between. The CDR3 here is CASSLAGNGDTEAFF. The DNA of the CDR3 is TGTGCCAGCAGCTTAGCAGGGAATGGTGACACTGAAGCTTTCTTT.

This chain uses TRBV28 with TRBJ2-7; 7 bases map to TRBD2. Germline V gene lookup returns CDR1 MDHEN and CDR2 SYDVKM. V was clipped by 2 bases and J by 0 bases; unmatched bases: 13. This CDR3 region has 18 residues. The DNA of the CDR3 is TGTGCCAGCAGTTTAGGGCCTACCCTAGCGGAGAACTCCTACGAGCAGTACTTC. Its translation: CASSLGPTLAENSYEQYF.

This clonotype was recorded a few times. The rearrangement joins TRBV6-1 to TRBJ1-4, with D uncertain. Germline V CDR1 and CDR2: MNHNS, SASEGT. Trimming shortened V by 9 bases and J by 0 bases, and 17 bases separated the two germline ends. The CDR3 is 16 residues long. The CDR3 DNA reads TGTGCCAGTAAAAAGATAAGGAGCACAACTAATGAAAAACTGTTTTTT. It encodes CASKKIRSTTNEKLFF.

This clonotype was detected ten times or more. This chain uses TRBV7-9 with TRBJ1-1; D might be TRBD1 (6 bases). Germline assignment: CDR1 SEHNR and CDR2 FQNEAQ (reference sequence). This CDR3 has 13 amino acids. V gave up 11 bases and J gave up 1 base, with 14 bases separating them. DNA for the CDR3: TGTGCCCTATGGGGGCTGACGAACACTGAAGCTTTCTTT. It is translated as CALWGLTNTEAFF.

This chain joins TRBV20-1 and TRBJ1-1, with a possible D match to TRBD1 (6 bases). The germline V and J ends were trimmed by 0 bases and 1 base, with 12 bases remaining between them. The CDR3 loop spans 15 amino acids. Germline V gene sequence: CDR1 DFQATT, CDR2 SNEGSKA (reference sequence). CDR3 nucleotide sequence: TGCAGTGCTAGAGATTCGGGGACACCGAACACTGAAGCTTTCTTT. Its translation is CSARDSGTPNTEAFF.

This clonotype was detected only a few times. This chain uses TRBV9 with TRBJ2-3; 7 positions match TRBD2. CDR3 length equals 16 residues. With V trimmed by 2 bases and J by 0 bases, 6 bases remained unmatched. CDR1 is SGDLS, CDR2 YYNGEE, per germline. This CDR3 reads CASSVRAGRSTDTQYF. Here the CDR3 DNA reads TGTGCCAGCAGCGTCCGAGCGGGACGGAGCACAGATACGCAGTATTTT.

This chain connects TRBV5-4 to TRBJ2-1, with a tentative D call TRBD2 (5 bases). Germline assignment: CDR1 SGHNT and CDR2 YYREEE (reference sequence). The CDR3 has 13 amino acids. The V end was cut by 5 bases, the J end by 7 bases, with 13 bases between. Here the CDR3 DNA reads TGTGCCAGCAGTCTGCAACTAGAGAATGAGCAGTTCTTC. Translating it yields CASSLQLENEQFF.

This rearrangement joins TRBV5-1 to TRBJ2-1; 11 nucleotides align to TRBD2. V trimming: 4 bases; J trimming: 0 bases; junction bases outside the gene matches: 6. Germline CDR1 SGHRS, CDR2 YFSETQ. This CDR3 comprises 17 residues. The CDR3 protein is CASSASTSGSSYNEQFF. The CDR3 bases are TGCGCCAGCAGCGCTTCTACTAGCGGGAGCTCCTACAATGAGCAGTTCTTC.

This clonotype has only a few counts. J is TRBJ2-1 and V is TRBV6-2 or TRBV6-3; 12 bases fit TRBD2. With V trimmed by 8 bases and J by 8 bases, 7 bases remained unmatched. The CDR3 runs 14 residues. Germline CDR1 is MNHEY and CDR2 is SVGEGT. DNA of the CDR3: TGTGCCAGCGGTTGGACTAGCGGGATTTATGAGCAGTTCTTC. It is translated as CASGWTSGIYEQFF.

The chain has TRBV18 and TRBJ2-5; unclear D gene. The CDR3 spans 13 residues. In germline, CDR1 is KGHSH, CDR2 LQKENI. The V gene lost 3 bases and the J gene lost 5 bases, with 10 bases spanning the gap. CDR3 loop: CASSPHVRETQYF. For the CDR3, the DNA is TGTGCCAGCTCACCTCACGTCAGGGAGACCCAGTACTTC.

The chain has TRBV27 and TRBJ2-7; 10 positions match TRBD2. After removal of 5 bases from V and 1 base from J, the junction contained 8 bases not matched to a gene. The CDR3 is made up of 16 amino acids. Germline CDR1 MNHEY, CDR2 SMNVEV (reference sequence). Here the CDR3 reads CASSHLLAGGSYEQYF. Here the CDR3 DNA reads TGTGCCAGCAGTCACCTTTTAGCGGGAGGTTCCTACGAGCAGTACTTC.

The gene calls are TRBV3-1 and TRBJ2-1, with D possibly being TRBD2 (5 bases). Germline-derived CDR1 and CDR2 are LGHDT and YNNKEL (reference sequence). This CDR3 is built from 16 residues. Trimming pared 5 bases from V and 3 bases from J, leaving 17 bases between. The CDR3 sequence: CASSGSSKGYYNEQFF. CDR3 bases: TGTGCCAGCAGCGGGTCTAGCAAGGGTTACTACAATGAGCAGTTCTTC.

This clonotype was observed a handful of times. The genes are TRBV11-2 and TRBJ2-1; TRBD1 matches 11 bases. The CDR3 covers 14 residues. After removal of 4 bases from V and 8 bases from J, the junction contained 4 bases not matched to a gene. Germline values: CDR1 SGHAT, CDR2 FQNNGV. The CDR3 is CASSWTGGFDEQFF. CDR3 DNA sequence: TGTGCCAGCAGCTGGACAGGGGGCTTCGATGAGCAGTTCTTC. The complete variable domain, with remaining parts taken from reference TRBV11-2 and TRBJ2-1, reads EAGVAQSPRYKIIEKRQSVAFWCNPISGHATLYWYQQILGQGPKLLIQFQNNGVVDDSQLPKDRFSAERLKGVDSTLKIQPAKLEDSAVYLCASSWTGGFDEQFFGPGTRLTVL.

This clonotype has at least ten counts. The chain combines TRBV6-4 with TRBJ2-3, with TRBD2 as a possible D gene (5 bases). The CDR3 extends over 15 amino acids. V lost 2 bases, J lost 0 bases, and 9 bases lay in between. CDR1 and CDR2 (germline): MRHNA, SNTAGT. The CDR3 region has the DNA TGTGCCAGCAGTGACACGGGGAACAGCACAGATACGCAGTATTTT. It specifies CASSDTGNSTDTQYF.

This clonotype was observed a handful of times. The J gene is TRBJ2-2, the V gene TRBV4-2; D is possibly TRBD2 (5 bases). The V and J ends lost 3 bases and 9 bases respectively, with 8 bases between them. CDR1 and CDR2 (germline): LGHNA, YNFKEQ. CDR3 length equals 12 residues. CDR3 sequence: CASSQGDRELFF. Written as DNA, the CDR3 is TGTGCCAGCAGCCAGGGAGATAGGGAGCTGTTTTTT.

The V gene is TRBV6-1, the J gene TRBJ2-3; maybe TRBD1 (6 bases). Trimming stripped 8 bases from V and 6 bases from J, with 18 bases between. The CDR3 runs to 14 residues. The V gene's germline CDR1 is MNHNS and CDR2 SASEGT. The CDR3 is CASFGAGAADTQYF. DNA for the CDR3: TGTGCCAGCTTTGGGGCAGGGGCGGCCGATACGCAGTATTTT.

The rearrangement uses TRBV4-1 and TRBJ2-7; 12 bases line up with TRBD2. CDR3 length equals 15 residues. Germline V gene data show CDR1 as MGHRA and CDR2 as YSYEKL. The trim removed 2 bases at V and 3 bases at J, leaving 2 bases unmatched. The CDR3 loop reads CASSQRTSGNYEQYF. CDR3 coding DNA: TGCGCCAGCAGCCAAAGGACTAGCGGGAACTACGAGCAGTACTTC.

There are many counts of this clonotype. J is TRBJ2-1 and V is TRBV20-1; tentative D call: TRBD2 (5 bases). The length of the CDR3 is 15 residues. CDR1 is DFQATT and CDR2 is SNEGSKA in the germline V gene (reference sequence). Trimming took 1 base from V and 3 from J, leaving 13 bases between them. As DNA, the CDR3 is TGCAGTGCTAGAGCGGGCAGTGGAGGCTACAATGAGCAGTTCTTC. Translating gives CSARAGSGGYNEQFF.

This clonotype has just a few counts. The V and J genes are TRBV5-1 and TRBJ2-1, with 9 bases fitting TRBD2. The CDR3 loop spans 15 amino acids. The V gene's germline CDR1 is SGHRS and CDR2 YFSETQ. Unmatched junction bases numbered 4, after V lost 0 bases and J lost 6 bases. In nucleotides, the CDR3 is TGCGCCAGCAGCTTGGTGTCTAGCGGGACCAATGAGCAGTTCTTC. It is translated as CASSLVSSGTNEQFF.

This clonotype has just a few counts. The rearrangement uses TRBV12-3 or TRBV12-4 and TRBJ1-5; a weak D match, TRBD1 (5 bases). The CDR3 spans 15 residues. V was clipped by 1 base and J by 9 bases, with 16 bases between them. The CDR3 DNA reads TGTGCCAGCAGTTTAGGGGTAGGGCAGGGAGGGCCCCAGCATTTT. This sequence encodes CASSLGVGQGGPQHF.

The J gene is TRBJ1-1, the V gene TRBV3-1; D call uncertain. This CDR3 is 14 amino acids long. Trimming shortened V by 6 bases and J by 1 base, and 12 bases separated the two germline ends. Germline V gene data show CDR1 as LGHDT and CDR2 as YNNKEL (reference sequence). CDR3 region: CASSIIGRNTEAFF. The CDR3 DNA follows: TGTGCCAGCAGTATAATCGGACGGAACACTGAAGCTTTCTTT.

The sample holds a few counts of this clonotype. The V and J genes are TRBV4-1 and TRBJ2-3; 10 bases line up with TRBD2. With 0 bases clipped from V and 8 bases from J, the junction kept 8 bases outside the gene matches. CDR1 is MGHRA, CDR2 YSYEKL, per germline. The length of the CDR3 is 16 residues. In DNA, the CDR3 is TGCGCCAGCAGCCAAGATCCTAGCGGGAGCTTCGTTACGCAGTATTTT. Translating gives CASSQDPSGSFVTQYF.

The rearrangement uses TRBV11-2 and TRBJ2-6; no clear D. The germline V gene encodes CDR1 SGHAT and CDR2 FQNNGV. This CDR3 is 19 amino acids long. Between the trimmed V and J ends, which lost 2 bases and 0 bases, there was a span of 17 bases. The CDR3 DNA is TGTGCCAGCAGCTTAATCGGCCCCCCGTCCCTCTCTGGGGCCAACGTCCTGACTTTC. As protein: CASSLIGPPSLSGANVLTF.